The rows below give T cell receptor beta chains drawn from one sample of a study of T cell responses to AZD1222 COVID-19 vaccine. Profiling relied on immunoSEQ multiplex PCR, and the TCRdb table lists in-frame clones only, not all of them. The sample carries 78,000 or so clones, approximately 88% recorded once. This material consisted of peripheral blood, taken on day 0 of AZD1222 vaccination. The source is an adult in good health. The CDR3 runs from the conserved cysteine through the conserved F or W. Each record gives: clone size, CDR3 length, V gene, J gene, D gene, CDR3 protein, CDR3 DNA. A D gene is named only where the DNA matches it firmly. The size entry is marked missing in some rows and otherwise reads once, few, many or a size class.

-	16	TRBV19	TRBJ2-3	-	CASSIGPYSATDTQYF	TGTGCCAGTAGTATCGGACCGTATTCCGCCACAGATACGCAGTATTTT
once	12	TRBV7-9	TRBJ1-2	-	CASSLSNYGYTF	TGTGCCAGCAGCCTATCAAACTATGGCTACACCTTC
-	13	TRBV19	TRBJ1-2	-	CASSMDGVQGYTF	TGTGCCAGTAGTATGGACGGCGTACAGGGCTACACCTTC
-	14	TRBV9	TRBJ1-1	-	CASSPPTGNTEAFF	TGTGCCAGCAGCCCCCCGACAGGGAACACTGAAGCTTTCTTT
once	18	TRBV4-3	TRBJ2-7	-	CASSQEGPGGGGYYEQYF	TGCGCCAGCAGCCAAGAGGGGCCGGGTGGAGGGGGTTACTACGAGCAGTACTTC
-	14	TRBV3-1/TRBV3-2	TRBJ2-3	-	CARGPVRATDTQYF	TGTGCCAGGGGTCCGGTGCGGGCCACAGATACGCAGTATTTT
once	18	TRBV28	TRBJ1-1	TRBD1	CASSTRGVRGVESTEAFF	TGTGCCAGCAGCACCCGCGGGGTCAGGGGGGTCGAGAGCACTGAAGCTTTCTTT
few	15	TRBV27	TRBJ1-3	-	CASSLDISSGNTIYF	TGTGCCAGCAGTTTGGACATTAGCTCTGGAAACACCATATATTTT
few	12	TRBV20-1	TRBJ1-2	-	CSASPNSYGYTF	TGCAGTGCTAGTCCCAACTCCTATGGCTACACCTTC
-	17	TRBV19	TRBJ1-5	-	CASSGIRQSRGNQPQHF	TGTGCCAGTAGTGGGATTCGACAGTCCCGGGGCAATCAGCCCCAGCATTTT
-	11	TRBV9	TRBJ2-1	-	CASSVADEQFF	TGTGCCAGCAGCGTAGCCGATGAGCAGTTCTTC
-	13	TRBV30	TRBJ1-2	-	CAWSVMGAHGYTF	TGTGCCTGGAGTGTTATGGGGGCGCATGGCTACACCTTC
-	12	TRBV7-8	TRBJ2-7	-	CASSRSSYEQYF	TGTGCCAGCAGCCGAAGCTCCTACGAGCAGTACTTC
-	14	TRBV6-5	TRBJ2-2	-	CASSYSQDTGELFF	TGTGCCAGCAGTTACTCACAGGACACCGGGGAGCTGTTTTTT
-	14	TRBV6-4	TRBJ2-3	TRBD2	CASSLAGGTDTQYF	TGTGCCAGCAGCTTAGCGGGAGGCACAGATACGCAGTATTTT
once	14	TRBV14	TRBJ2-3	-	CASRTGIPTDTQYF	TGTGCCAGCAGGACGGGGATACCCACAGATACGCAGTATTTT
-	12	TRBV4-2	TRBJ2-5	-	CASSQTQETQYF	TGTGCCAGCAGCCAGACCCAAGAGACCCAGTACTTC
few	15	TRBV3-1/TRBV3-2	TRBJ1-5	-	CASSQDHTSNQPQHF	TGTGCCAGCAGCCAAGATCATACAAGCAATCAGCCCCAGCATTTT
-	16	TRBV4-1	TRBJ1-1	TRBD1	CASSQPKTGLNTEAFF	TGCGCCAGCAGCCAACCTAAGACAGGGTTGAACACTGAAGCTTTCTTT
-	14	TRBV14	TRBJ2-7	-	CASSQYGAEYEQYF	TGTGCCAGCAGCCAATACGGGGCAGAATACGAGCAGTACTTC
-	14	TRBV10-1	TRBJ2-7	-	CASRSGFPSYEQYF	TGCGCCAGCAGGTCAGGGTTCCCCTCCTACGAGCAGTACTTC
few	14	TRBV28	TRBJ1-5	-	CASSFQGSSQPQHF	TGTGCCAGCAGTTTTCAGGGGTCTAGTCAGCCCCAGCATTTT
-	18	TRBV11-2	TRBJ2-1	TRBD2	CASSSPDGLAGVFPEQFF	TGTGCCAGCAGCTCCCCCGACGGGCTAGCGGGAGTGTTTCCTGAGCAGTTCTTC
-	14	TRBV3-1/TRBV3-2	TRBJ2-5	TRBD1	CASSQMRGRWTQYF	TGTGCCAGCAGCCAAATGAGGGGGCGGTGGACCCAGTACTTC
-	16	TRBV27	TRBJ1-5	-	CASSQTLGVGDQPQHF	TGTGCCAGCAGTCAAACCTTGGGGGTAGGAGATCAGCCCCAGCATTTT
few	12	TRBV15	TRBJ1-2	-	CATSISSYGYTF	TGTGCCACCTCTATCTCCTCATATGGCTACACCTTC
few	14	TRBV11-2	TRBJ2-3	-	CASSLNRVADTQYF	TGTGCCAGCAGCTTAAACAGGGTAGCAGATACGCAGTATTTT
-	14	TRBV4-3	TRBJ2-1	-	CASSQVTQFNEQFF	TGCGCCAGCAGCCAAGTTACACAGTTCAATGAGCAGTTCTTC
once	14	TRBV7-9	TRBJ2-1	-	CASSLREPLNEQFF	TGTGCCAGCAGCTTAAGGGAGCCTCTCAATGAGCAGTTCTTC
once	12	TRBV7-3	TRBJ1-1	-	CASTGRAVEAFF	TGTGCCAGCACCGGGAGGGCAGTGGAAGCTTTCTTT
-	13	TRBV28	TRBJ2-7	-	CASSSGTLYEQYF	TGTGCCAGCAGTTCCGGGACACTCTACGAGCAGTACTTC
-	16	TRBV5-6	TRBJ1-6	-	CASSLAAGADNSPLHF	TGTGCCAGCAGCTTGGCGGCAGGGGCGGATAATTCACCCCTCCACTTT
-	15	TRBV7-8	TRBJ2-5	-	CASSPSSVLRETQYF	TGTGCCAGCAGCCCTAGCTCGGTCCTCAGGGAGACCCAGTACTTC
-	16	TRBV13	TRBJ2-7	-	CASSFRQSGSTLEQYF	TGTGCCAGCAGCTTCCGACAGTCGGGGAGTACGTTGGAGCAGTACTTC
-	14	TRBV5-1	TRBJ2-7	TRBD1	CASSLGQGVYEQYF	TGCGCCAGCAGCCTTGGACAGGGGGTGTACGAGCAGTACTTC
-	17	TRBV7-2	TRBJ2-1	TRBD2	CASSRSSGGISYNEQFF	TGTGCCAGCAGCCGGAGTAGCGGGGGGATCTCCTACAATGAGCAGTTCTTC
-	17	TRBV5-8	TRBJ1-4	TRBD1	CASSQTTGFIANEKLFF	TGTGCCAGCAGCCAAACGACAGGGTTCATCGCTAATGAAAAACTGTTTTTT
-	12	TRBV7-2	TRBJ1-1	-	CASTLGGGGAFF	TGTGCCAGCACCCTAGGGGGAGGGGGAGCTTTCTTT
-	15	TRBV2	TRBJ1-3	TRBD1	CASSRDRRSGNTIYF	TGTGCCAGCAGTAGGGACAGGCGCTCTGGAAACACCATATATTTT
-	14	TRBV28	TRBJ2-7	TRBD1	CASRLTGGFYEQYF	TGTGCCAGCAGGCTGACAGGGGGATTTTACGAGCAGTACTTC
once	12	TRBV29-1	TRBJ1-2	-	CSTQDGALGYTF	TGCAGCACGCAGGACGGGGCTTTGGGCTACACCTTC
-	20	TRBV4-1	TRBJ2-7	TRBD2	CASSQGSGLAGVADLYGQYF	TGCGCCAGCAGCCAAGGTTCCGGACTAGCGGGAGTCGCCGACTTGTACGGGCAGTACTTC
-	16	TRBV15	TRBJ2-1	-	CATSRVSGAPVDEQFF	TGTGCCACCAGCAGAGTGTCAGGGGCCCCCGTGGATGAGCAGTTCTTC